This T cell receptor beta chain was sequenced during a study of blood T cell repertoires in COVID-19 (dated by TCRdb to the early 2020s). As for the study more broadly: The collaborator samples originated in the United States, Italy and Spain and spanned the acute and convalescent phases of COVID-19. Where available, HLA class I and class II types were obtained from metadata supplied by the sample provider rather than from assay-based typing. The sample metadata nearly always contained a de-identified subject ID, COVID-19 status, age in years and sex. The repertoires were released in a freely available public database intended as a resource for research on the immune response to SARS-CoV-2. Subjects who had been exposed to COVID-19, were actively infected with it, or had recovered from it provided the deeply sampled blood TCRbeta repertoires that made up the dataset. The material from the prospective study consisted of cDNA or gDNA derived from T cells, B-cell-depleted T cells, or PBMCs. Samples were obtained from the ongoing ImmuneRACE study (first 160 participants) and from over 1,000 subjects provided by 6 global collaborators.

According to the germline V gene (reference sequence), CDR1 reads SEHNR and CDR2 reads FQNEAQ. Including the terminal cysteine and phenylalanine, the CDR3 comprises 14 residues. Solely the CDR3 DNA is kept, with 42 bases framed from the first base. V loses 5 bases of germline sequence and J loses 10 bases, and the interval between the two ends is 17 bases. TCRbeta CDR3 regions were amplified from genomic DNA by means of the immunoSEQ Assay, a bias-controlled multiplex PCR. In the original analysis: The number of nucleated cells in each sample was estimated from the amplification of reference gene primers within the assay. To quantify the absolute abundance of each unique TCRbeta CDR3 rearrangement, sequence reads were collapsed and filtered. For each sample, productive Simpson clonality was calculated as the square root of Simpson's diversity index over productive rearrangements. TCRdb retrieved this table from immuneACCESS and kept in-frame rearrangements only. Not all clones are present; in checked studies, unresolved V genes account for under half, and no reason is known for the remainder. D and trimming come from the DNA, and the V and J calls and clone size come from that table. This sample holds 130,000 to 150,000 clones; 76% were observed only once. The leading ten clones occupy roughly 4.3% of the sample.

Comment on this clone: Its recognized antigen is unknown. Per-base quality was not reported, and no clone a single base away is much larger than it.

What the research found in general, with its limitations: Clinical and demographic metadata were provided uncurated, with the amount varying by source and participant.

The collaborating institutions used their own protocols to collect whole blood in K2EDTA tubes. For TCRbeta analysis, collaborators shipped samples as frozen whole blood, isolated PBMCs, or DNA extracted from either of those sample types. The rearrangement combines TRBV7-9 with TRBJ1-4, with the D gene not clear enough to name. The TCR was taken from a man in his sixties with acute or convalescent COVID-19. Specimen: peripheral blood. CDR3 sequence: CASSPPWRLGKLFF. The nucleotides are TGTGCCAGCAGCCCTCCTTGGAGGCTAGGAAAACTGTTTTTT.